This passage covers 15 T cell receptor beta chains from one sample sequenced in a study of blood T cell repertoires in COVID-19 (dated by TCRdb to the early 2020s). The library was made by the immunoSEQ multiplex PCR assay. TCRdb's version of the immuneACCESS table is confined to in-frame rearrangements and falls short of the full clone set. An unresolved V gene accounts for under half of the shortfall where checked; the remainder is of unknown origin. For this sample the table gives roughly 84,000 clones, of which around 78% were detected only once. Just over 35% of the sample lies in the top ten. The sample taken for sequencing was peripheral blood. The receptors were sampled from a man in his 60s with COVID-19, enrolled during active disease.

This chain connects TRBV28 to TRBJ1-4, with 8 nucleotides matching TRBD1. The germline gives CDR1 MDHEN, CDR2 SYDVKM. The CDR3 totals 14 residues. J gave up 6 bases and V 4 bases, and 4 bases lay outside the gene matches. The DNA for the CDR3 is TGTGCCAGCAGTTCCGACAGGGGTGATGAAAAACTGTTTTTT. Translated: CASSSDRGDEKLFF.

By sample fraction, this clone is medium-sized. CDR3 sequence reads: CASSFLDRGNYEQYF. Here the CDR3 DNA reads TGTGCCAGCAGCTTCTTGGACAGGGGAAACTACGAGCAGTACTTC. V is TRBV7-9 and J is TRBJ2-7; TRBD1 matches at 9 bases. The CDR3 is made up of 15 amino acids. Unmatched junction bases numbered 6, after V lost 3 bases and J lost 3 bases. Germline CDR1 reads SEHNR; CDR2 reads FQNEAQ (reference sequence).

In DNA, the CDR3 is TGTGCCAGCAGCTTAGTAGGCACAGGGAGTGGGAATTCACCCCTCCACTTT. It specifies CASSLVGTGSGNSPLHF. The rearrangement links TRBV7-8 to TRBJ1-6, with D perhaps TRBD1 (6 bases). CDR1 and CDR2 (germline): SGHVS, FQNEAQ. Trimming removed 1 base at V and 7 bases at J, with 17 bases between. The CDR3 runs 17 residues. Full variable domain (remainder filled in from reference TRBV7-8 and TRBJ1-6): GAGVSQSPRYKVAKRGQDVALRCDPISGHVSLFWYQQALGQGPEFLTYFQNEAQLDKSGLPSDRFFAERPEGSVSTLKIQRTQQEDSAVYLCASSLVGTGSGNSPLHFGNGTRLTVT.

This chain links TRBV3-1 (or the pseudogene TRBV3-2) with TRBJ2-5; TRBD1 aligns across 8 bases. Germline assignment: CDR1 LGHDT and CDR2 YNNKEL (reference sequence). This CDR3 is 12 amino acids long. J was trimmed by 5 bases and V by 4 bases; bases with no gene match: 0. The CDR3 DNA follows: TGTGCCAGCAGCCCAGGGGGCGAGACCCAGTACTTC. It yields the protein CASSPGGETQYF.

The chain joins TRBV10-3 to TRBJ1-1; 9 bases fit TRBD1. V trimming: 4 bases; J trimming: 2 bases; junction bases outside the gene matches: 2. The CDR3 runs 14 residues. Germline lookup yields CDR1 ENHRY and CDR2 SYGVKD. The CDR3 bases are TGTGCCATCAGTGGGGACAGGGACAACACTGAAGCTTTCTTT. Its protein product is CAISGDRDNTEAFF.

This clone was counted ten times or more. The J gene is TRBJ2-1, the V gene TRBV5-6; 14 bases fit TRBD2. V shed 5 bases and J 3 bases; nucleotides not matched to a gene: 7. Germline loops: CDR1 SGHDT, CDR2 YYEEEE. The CDR3 loop spans 17 amino acids. The CDR3 DNA sequence: TGTGCCAGCAGAATCGGACTAGCGGGGGGAAACTACAATGAGCAGTTCTTC. Its translation is CASRIGLAGGNYNEQFF.

This chain connects TRBV3-1 (or the pseudogene TRBV3-2) to TRBJ2-7; 8 positions agree with TRBD2. Germline CDR1 LGHDT, CDR2 YNNKEL (reference sequence). V shed 0 bases and J 2 bases; nucleotides not matched to a gene: 9. The CDR3 sequence is 17 residues long. CDR3 region: CASSQEPGPGRAYEQYF. CDR3 sequence (DNA): TGTGCCAGCAGCCAAGAACCAGGCCCCGGGAGGGCCTACGAGCAGTACTTC.

This chain connects TRBV10-3 to TRBJ2-1; a possible D gene is TRBD2 (5 bases). CDR1 is ENHRY, CDR2 SYGVKD, per germline. V lost 4 bases, J lost 3 bases, and 10 bases lay in between. This CDR3 contains 14 residues. CDR3 in amino acids: CAISGGANYNEQFF. Here the CDR3 DNA reads TGTGCCATCAGTGGGGGAGCTAACTACAATGAGCAGTTCTTC.

This chain connects TRBV4-3 to TRBJ2-3, with 13 bases that match TRBD2. The germline CDR1 and CDR2 sequences are LGHNA and YSLEER. V gave up 1 base and J gave up 0 bases; unmatched junction bases: 4. This CDR3 has 18 amino acids. CDR3 residues: CASSQAAGLAGSTDTQYF. The CDR3 DNA sequence: TGCGCCAGCAGCCAAGCGGCGGGACTAGCGGGAAGCACAGATACGCAGTATTTT.

This clone was observed a handful of times. The CDR3 DNA follows: TGTGCCAGCAGTTACGGAGGGCTATACACAGATACGCAGTATTTT. It codes for CASSYGGLYTDTQYF. The chain carries TRBV6-2 or TRBV6-3 and TRBJ2-3; perhaps TRBD2 as D (6 bases). Germline CDR1 MNHEY, CDR2 SVGEGT. CDR3 length equals 15 residues. V was shortened by 2 bases and J by 2 bases, with 11 bases between the two germline ends.

The chain combines TRBV9 with TRBJ1-3; perhaps TRBD1 as D (6 bases). The CDR3 has 15 amino acids. Trimming pared 0 bases from V and 2 bases from J, leaving 9 bases between. Germline V lookup: CDR1 SGDLS, CDR2 YYNGEE. Here the CDR3 reads CASSVVAGAGNTIYF. In DNA form, the CDR3 reads TGTGCCAGCAGCGTAGTGGCAGGGGCTGGAAACACCATATATTTT.

The chain joins TRBV3-1 (or the pseudogene TRBV3-2) to TRBJ2-5; D remains ambiguous. This CDR3 comprises 13 residues. Germline V gene data show CDR1 as LGHDT and CDR2 as YNNKEL (reference sequence). The ends were cut back, 3 bases at V and 5 bases at J, with 10 bases in the middle. CDR3 nucleotide sequence: TGTGCCAGCAGCCATAGGTCCGGGGAGACCCAGTACTTC. Protein product: CASSHRSGETQYF.

The table lists this clone with a count of one. V gene TRBV2 combines with J gene TRBJ2-5, with D hard to call. The V gene lost 2 bases and the J gene lost 4 bases, with 2 bases spanning the gap. Germline V gene lookup returns CDR1 SNHLY and CDR2 FYNNEI. CDR3 length equals 11 residues. CDR3 loop: CASSERETQYF. CDR3 in DNA: TGTGCCAGCAGTGAACGAGAGACCCAGTACTTC.

The chain recombines TRBV6-4 with TRBJ2-2; 7 bases are a match to TRBD2. The CDR3 extends over 15 amino acids. The trim removed 6 bases at V and 5 bases at J, leaving 9 bases unmatched. In germline, CDR1 is MRHNA, CDR2 SNTAGT. CDR3 loop: CASSPGRDDTGELFF. CDR3 bases: TGTGCCAGCAGCCCAGGGAGGGACGATACCGGGGAGCTGTTTTTT.

The chain couples TRBV5-1 to TRBJ1-2, with 8 positions matching TRBD1. Germline V lookup: CDR1 SGHRS, CDR2 YFSETQ. This CDR3 spans 14 amino acids. The junction had 4 bases not matched to a gene; V was cut back by 2 bases and J by 4 bases. CDR3 residues: CASSLGQGGYGYTF. As DNA, the CDR3 is TGCGCCAGCAGCTTAGGACAGGGTGGCTATGGCTACACCTTC.